The rows below give T cell receptor beta chains drawn from one sample of a study of T cell repertoires in ileal Crohn's disease. Data came from immunoSEQ multiplex PCR; TCRdb stores just in-frame clones and leaves some out. The sample has some 3,000 clones; about 85% are singletons. Sequencing input: ileal tissue. These receptors were obtained from an adult with Crohn's disease. Both conserved end residues are part of each CDR3. A D gene is named only where the DNA matches it firmly. A clone size is listed for some rows: how often the clone was seen (once, few, many), or a class if it is expanded.

CDR3 protein,CDR3 DNA,V gene,clone size,J gene,CDR3 length,D gene
CASSFTSGNTGELFF,TGTGCCAGCAGCTTCACCAGCGGGAACACCGGGGAGCTGTTTTTT,TRBV28,.,TRBJ2-2,15,.
CASSLDRAGGGVKQYF,TGTGCCAGCAGCTTGGATAGAGCGGGGGGAGGTGTCAAGCAGTACTTC,TRBV5-4,large,TRBJ2-7,16,TRBD2
CASSPTGTVAYEQYF,TGCGCCAGCAGCCCGACCGGGACAGTTGCCTACGAGCAGTACTTC,TRBV5-1,.,TRBJ2-7,15,TRBD1
CAISESGPIYYEQYF,TGTGCCATCAGTGAGTCCGGGCCCATATACTACGAGCAGTACTTC,TRBV10-3,.,TRBJ2-7,15,.
CASSLTVFTEAFF,TGTGCCAGCAGCTTAACCGTTTTCACTGAAGCTTTCTTT,TRBV11-3,.,TRBJ1-1,13,.
CASSLGGGNFNQPQHF,TGTGCCAGCAGCTTAGGGGGCGGAAATTTCAATCAGCCCCAGCATTTT,TRBV7-8,.,TRBJ1-5,16,.
CASRQIRANEQFF,TGTGCCAGCAGACAAATACGGGCCAATGAGCAGTTCTTC,TRBV7-9,.,TRBJ2-1,13,.
CASSLAYNSPLHF,TGTGCCAGCAGCTTAGCCTATAATTCACCCCTCCACTTT,TRBV11-2,.,TRBJ1-6,13,.
CAWSMGATGNTIYF,TGTGCCTGGAGTATGGGGGCTACTGGAAACACCATATATTTT,TRBV30,.,TRBJ1-3,14,.
CATSRGTGLGYEQYF,TGTGCCACCAGCAGAGGGACAGGGCTTGGGTACGAGCAGTACTTC,TRBV15,.,TRBJ2-7,15,TRBD1
CASSEQGAGYGYTF,TGTGCCAGCAGTGAACAGGGGGCTGGCTATGGCTACACCTTC,TRBV6-4,.,TRBJ1-2,14,TRBD1
CASSYSKPGYTEAFF,TGTGCCAGCAGTTACTCGAAGCCAGGCTACACTGAAGCTTTCTTT,TRBV6-5,.,TRBJ1-1,15,.
CASSGTGTGKILGQYEQYF,TGTGCCAGCAGTGGAACCGGGACAGGGAAGATACTGGGGCAATACGAGCAGTACTTC,TRBV28,.,TRBJ2-7,19,TRBD1
CASRRGGMGNQPQHF,TGTGCCAGCCGGAGGGGGGGTATGGGCAATCAGCCCCAGCATTTT,TRBV19,few,TRBJ1-5,15,.
CASSIGQSLRNEKLFF,TGTGCCAGTAGTATAGGCCAGTCGCTAAGAAATGAAAAACTGTTTTTT,TRBV19,.,TRBJ1-4,16,.
CASSGYTAGASNIQYF,TGTGCCAGCAGCGGTTACACAGCGGGGGCATCAAACATTCAGTACTTC,TRBV7-9,.,TRBJ2-4,16,TRBD2
CATSRDPLVYGGVVETQYF,TGTGCCACCAGCAGAGATCCCCTGGTATATGGGGGCGTGGTAGAGACCCAGTACTTC,TRBV15,.,TRBJ2-5,19,.
CASSKGDRWISNNGYTF,TGTGCCAGTAGTAAGGGGGACAGATGGATCTCCAACAATGGCTACACCTTC,TRBV19,.,TRBJ1-2,17,TRBD1
CASSMGAGGTDTQYF,TGTGCCAGTAGTATGGGGGCGGGGGGCACAGATACGCAGTATTTT,TRBV19,few,TRBJ2-3,15,.
CASRRDTANTEAFF,TGCGCCAGCCGTCGGGACACGGCGAACACTGAAGCTTTCTTT,TRBV5-1,.,TRBJ1-1,14,.
CAIRPGTGRFSDSPLHF,TGTGCCATCAGACCCGGGACAGGGAGATTTTCGGATTCACCCCTCCACTTT,TRBV10-3,.,TRBJ1-6,17,TRBD1
CASSEVGSYQETQYF,TGTGCCAGCAGTGAAGTCGGAAGCTACCAAGAGACCCAGTACTTC,TRBV2,.,TRBJ2-5,15,.
CASSFGTVFNQPQHF,TGTGCCAGCAGCTTCGGGACAGTATTCAATCAGCCCCAGCATTTT,TRBV7-3,few,TRBJ1-5,15,TRBD1
CASSFATSERTGELFF,TGTGCCAGCAGCTTTGCGACTAGCGAACGCACCGGGGAGCTGTTTTTT,TRBV5-8,.,TRBJ2-2,16,TRBD2
CASSYSVLSYEQYF,TGTGCCAGCAGTTACTCGGTGCTCTCCTACGAGCAGTACTTC,TRBV6-6,.,TRBJ2-7,14,.
CASSEVLGISYGYTF,TGTGCCAGCAGTGAAGTATTGGGGATTTCCTATGGCTACACCTTC,TRBV2,.,TRBJ1-2,15,.
CASRGGGSYNSPLHF,TGTGCCAGCAGGGGCGGAGGGTCTTATAATTCACCCCTCCACTTT,TRBV28,.,TRBJ1-6,15,.
CASRSSSGGIDTQYF,TGTGCCAGCAGGTCCTCTAGCGGGGGCATTGATACGCAGTATTTT,TRBV28,.,TRBJ2-3,15,TRBD2
CASSLDGGAANYGYTF,TGTGCCAGCAGCTTAGACGGGGGCGCAGCGAACTATGGCTACACCTTC,TRBV7-9,.,TRBJ1-2,16,.
CASSLASGPGEKLFF,TGTGCCAGCAGCTTGGCGTCCGGGCCTGGGGAAAAACTGTTTTTT,TRBV5-6,.,TRBJ1-4,15,.
CASSALSTDEKLFF,TGTGCCAGCAGCGCCCTTAGCACGGATGAAAAACTGTTTTTT,TRBV2,medium-sized,TRBJ1-4,14,.
CASSFPNGEEEKLFF,TGTGCCAGCAGCTTCCCCAATGGGGAGGAGGAAAAACTGTTTTTT,TRBV5-6,.,TRBJ1-4,15,.
CAWSVLETSQPQHF,TGTGCCTGGAGTGTACTTGAGACTAGTCAGCCCCAGCATTTT,TRBV30,.,TRBJ1-5,14,.
CASSAGSTGELFF,TGTGCCAGCAGCGCGGGGTCCACCGGGGAGCTGTTTTTT,TRBV2,.,TRBJ2-2,13,.
CASSFLDRDDNEQFF,TGTGCCAGTAGTTTCCTGGACAGGGATGACAATGAGCAGTTCTTC,TRBV19,.,TRBJ2-1,15,TRBD1
CATSRDLGNEKLFF,TGTGCCACCAGCAGAGATTTGGGTAATGAAAAACTGTTTTTT,TRBV15,.,TRBJ1-4,14,.
CASRALYNSPLHF,TGTGCCAGCAGGGCCCTATATAATTCACCCCTCCACTTT,TRBV28,once,TRBJ1-6,13,.
CASSLAGRGQETQYF,TGCGCCAGCAGCTTGGCGGGCAGGGGCCAAGAGACCCAGTACTTC,TRBV5-1,.,TRBJ2-5,15,.
CASSSTGSYEQYF,TGTGCCAGCAGCTCGACAGGCTCCTACGAGCAGTACTTC,TRBV7-3,.,TRBJ2-7,13,.
CASSTRQFQETQYF,TGTGCCAGCAGCACACGACAGTTCCAGGAGACCCAGTACTTC,TRBV5-4,few,TRBJ2-5,14,.
CASSSHLEGYEQYF,TGCGCCAGCAGCTCACATTTAGAGGGATACGAGCAGTACTTC,TRBV5-1,.,TRBJ2-7,14,.
CASSLSPVSGNTIYF,TGTGCCAGCAGTCTCTCCCCCGTCTCTGGAAACACCATATATTTT,TRBV6-5,.,TRBJ1-3,15,.